The T cell receptor beta chain under discussion was sequenced for a study of shared clonotypes between healthy human individuals. Study-level findings and limits: Sharing across a handful of donors was seen in about 5% of naive CD4 clonotypes. Sampling was confined to blood; repertoires within tissues likely differ.

Germline loops: CDR1 MDHEN, CDR2 SYDVKM. The CDR3 runs to 15 residues. J was trimmed by 2 bases and V by 6 bases; bases with no gene match: 6. As to this clone: Antigen specificity is unknown.

Libraries were prepared by immunoSEQ multiplex PCR; TCRdb keeps only in-frame clonotypes and omits some of them. The table shows 2 million to 3 million clones, with over 85% occurring only once. The authors divided CD4+ cells into CD45RA+ naive and CD45RA-negative memory subsets. Sequencing input: naive CD4+ T cells from PBMCs. Subset described: CD45RA+ positively selected. The TCR comes from a man younger than 30 in good health. Some clones in this sample may be carry-over from other donors' samples. The genes are TRBV28 and TRBJ2-1; 8 bases match TRBD2. The chain's CDR3 is CASRFREGPYNEQFF. The CDR3 bases are TGTGCCAGCAGATTTCGGGAGGGCCCCTACAATGAGCAGTTCTTC.